The rows below give T cell receptor beta chains drawn from one sample of a study of T cell responses to AZD1222 COVID-19 vaccine. Sequencing used immunoSEQ multiplex PCR; TCRdb keeps in-frame clones, though not all of them. The table lists more than 35,000 clones, 75% to 85% of them singletons. The sample consisted of peripheral blood, taken on day 0 of AZD1222 vaccination. Receptors originate from an adult in good health. Both conserved end residues are part of each CDR3. Each record gives: V gene, CDR3 length, clone size, D gene, J gene, CDR3 protein, CDR3 DNA. A D gene is named only where the DNA matches it firmly. Clone sizes are given selectively: once, few, many, or a class where the clone is expanded.

TRBV9	16	NA	NA	TRBJ2-5	CASSLDAGSYQETQYF	TGTGCCAGCAGCCTAGATGCAGGGTCGTACCAAGAGACCCAGTACTTC
TRBV4-3	17	few	NA	TRBJ2-1	CASSQDVRGGSYNEQFF	TGCGCCAGCAGCCAAGATGTGAGGGGGGGGTCCTACAATGAGCAGTTCTTC
TRBV4-1	15	NA	NA	TRBJ1-4	CASSQDLIGDEKLFF	TGCGCCAGCAGCCAAGATCTGATAGGGGATGAAAAACTGTTTTTT
TRBV7-3	13	NA	NA	TRBJ1-1	CASSSRTNTEAFF	TGTGCCAGCAGCTCCCGGACCAACACTGAAGCTTTCTTT
TRBV7-9	15	few	TRBD1	TRBJ2-7	CASSLSRDRGHEQYF	TGTGCCAGCAGCTTAAGCCGGGACAGGGGCCACGAGCAGTACTTC
TRBV7-2	13	NA	NA	TRBJ2-1	CASSSDGLLEQFF	TGTGCCAGCAGCTCAGATGGACTACTTGAGCAGTTCTTC
TRBV24-1	16	NA	TRBD1	TRBJ2-2	CATRSTGTANTGELFF	TGTGCCACCCGGTCGACCGGGACAGCAAACACCGGGGAGCTGTTTTTT
TRBV19	15	NA	TRBD1	TRBJ2-7	CASSMRGQGSYEQYF	TGTGCCAGTAGTATGAGGGGACAGGGCTCCTACGAGCAGTACTTC
TRBV5-5	15	NA	NA	TRBJ2-1	CASSLGLGTYNEQFF	TGTGCCAGCAGCTTGGGTTTAGGGACCTACAATGAGCAGTTCTTC
TRBV24-1	16	NA	NA	TRBJ2-1	CATSDPEGDSYNEQFF	TGTGCCACCAGTGATCCCGAGGGGGATTCCTACAATGAGCAGTTCTTC
TRBV4-1	17	NA	TRBD1	TRBJ1-2	CASSQVPQGAVDYGYTF	TGCGCCAGCAGCCAAGTCCCACAGGGGGCGGTAGACTATGGCTACACCTTC
TRBV6-5	15	once	NA	TRBJ1-4	CASSGPAPVNEKLFF	TGTGCCAGCTCGGGGCCGGCGCCCGTTAATGAAAAACTGTTTTTT
TRBV7-3	17	NA	NA	TRBJ1-1	CASSLNGGLGRNTEAFF	TGTGCCAGCAGCTTAAATGGGGGGCTAGGGCGGAACACTGAAGCTTTCTTT
TRBV11-2	13	NA	NA	TRBJ2-7	CASSATPRYEQYF	TGTGCCAGCAGCGCGACACCCCGCTACGAGCAGTACTTC
TRBV27	15	NA	TRBD1	TRBJ2-2	CASSILRQGPGELFF	TGTGCCAGCAGTATCCTCCGACAGGGTCCCGGGGAGCTGTTTTTT
TRBV5-1	15	NA	NA	TRBJ2-7	CASSWAPTGTYEQYF	TGCGCCAGCAGCTGGGCCCCAACAGGGACCTACGAGCAGTACTTC
TRBV4-2	16	NA	NA	TRBJ1-3	CASSPLDASSGNTIYF	TGTGCCAGCAGCCCCTTGGACGCCTCCTCTGGAAACACCATATATTTT
TRBV28	14	NA	TRBD1	TRBJ1-1	CASSLDRGRSEAFF	TGTGCCAGCAGTTTGGACAGGGGGCGAAGTGAAGCTTTCTTT
TRBV2	18	NA	NA	TRBJ2-7	CASSDTLGTTRSSYEQYF	TGTGCCAGCAGTGATACCTTAGGAACCACTAGGAGCTCCTACGAGCAGTACTTC
TRBV7-9	12	NA	NA	TRBJ2-1	CASSSPGNEQFF	TGTGCCAGCAGCTCCCCCGGGAATGAGCAGTTCTTC
TRBV27	15	NA	NA	TRBJ2-2	CASSLGGLGGGELFF	TGTGCCAGCAGTTTAGGAGGGCTGGGAGGCGGGGAGCTGTTTTTT
TRBV3-1/TRBV3-2	15	NA	TRBD1	TRBJ1-1	CASRPNTGGFTEAFF	TGTGCCAGCAGACCTAACACAGGGGGATTTACTGAAGCTTTCTTT
TRBV19	17	NA	NA	TRBJ1-1	CASTHSGILLLRTEAFF	TGTGCCAGTACCCATTCAGGGATTCTGCTTCTCCGCACTGAAGCTTTCTTT
TRBV11-2	16	NA	TRBD1	TRBJ2-1	CASSARDRASYNEQFF	TGTGCCAGCAGCGCCCGGGACAGGGCTTCCTACAATGAGCAGTTCTTC
TRBV9	16	NA	NA	TRBJ2-3	CASSVGETPDTNTQYF	TGTGCCAGCAGCGTAGGTGAGACTCCCGACACGAATACGCAGTATTTT
TRBV10-3	16	NA	TRBD2	TRBJ2-3	CAISETSGDSTDTQYF	TGTGCCATCAGTGAGACTAGCGGGGATAGCACAGATACGCAGTATTTT
TRBV4-1	17	NA	NA	TRBJ2-7	CASSQDLLGGAGYEQYF	TGCGCCAGCAGCCAAGATCTTCTAGGGGGGGCCGGCTACGAGCAGTACTTC
TRBV6-4	8	few	NA	TRBJ2-7	CANHGECF	TGTGCCAATCACGGGGAGTGCTTC
TRBV5-6	14	NA	NA	TRBJ2-1	CASTPRYLGGNQFF	TGTGCCAGCACCCCTAGATATCTTGGTGGGAATCAGTTCTTC
TRBV6-5	13	NA	NA	TRBJ2-1	CASSYTRYNEQFF	TGTGCCAGCAGTTACACTAGGTACAATGAGCAGTTCTTC
TRBV19	17	NA	NA	TRBJ1-1	CASSIYLEGWGIAEAFF	TGTGCCAGTAGTATTTATTTGGAAGGCTGGGGGATCGCTGAAGCTTTCTTT
TRBV3-1/TRBV3-2	15	NA	NA	TRBJ1-3	CASSQEISSGNTIYF	TGTGCCAGCAGCCAAGAGATTTCCTCTGGAAACACCATATATTTT